Listed below are T cell receptor beta chains from one sample, sequenced in a study of beta chain features in type 1 diabetes. Profiled with immunoSEQ multiplex PCR; TCRdb holds only in-frame clones, not every one. In the table there are over 120,000 clones, more than 9% of which are singletons. The sample comprised naive CD4+ T cells from blood. These receptors all come from a man between 18 and 29 years old in good health. CDR3s include the opening cysteine and the closing phenylalanine or tryptophan. The order of the fields is J gene, clone size, V gene, D gene, CDR3 protein, CDR3 DNA. The D gene is left open where the match is weak. Only part of the rows carry a size: once, few, many, or a class if the clone is expanded.

J: TRBJ1-4
size: few
V: TRBV11-2
D: -
CDR3: CASSLGGRDEKLFF
DNA: TGTGCCAGCAGCCTTGGGGGGAGAGATGAAAAACTGTTTTTT

J: TRBJ2-1
size: -
V: TRBV4-1
D: -
CDR3: CASSPTAGRASYNEQFF
DNA: TGCGCCAGCAGCCCAACGGCCGGGCGGGCCTCCTACAATGAGCAGTTCTTC

J: TRBJ1-3
size: -
V: TRBV7-2
D: -
CDR3: CASSSGTLGNTIYF
DNA: TGTGCCAGCAGCTCGGGGACACTTGGAAACACCATATATTTT

J: TRBJ2-7
size: few
V: TRBV5-6
D: TRBD2
CDR3: CASSLGVGSGVPYEQYF
DNA: TGTGCCAGCAGCTTGGGTGTCGGTAGCGGGGTCCCCTACGAGCAGTACTTC

J: TRBJ2-3
size: -
V: TRBV28
D: -
CDR3: CASSSGSTDTQYF
DNA: TGTGCCAGCAGTTCCGGGAGCACAGATACGCAGTATTTT

J: TRBJ2-3
size: -
V: TRBV7-8
D: -
CDR3: CASSPFGAGTDTQYF
DNA: TGTGCCAGCAGCCCCTTTGGGGCTGGCACAGATACGCAGTATTTT

J: TRBJ2-7
size: few
V: TRBV5-4
D: TRBD2
CDR3: CASSLDLPGGREQYF
DNA: TGTGCCAGCAGCTTGGACCTACCGGGGGGGCGCGAGCAGTACTTC

J: TRBJ2-1
size: few
V: TRBV19
D: TRBD2
CDR3: CASSIASSGGENEQFF
DNA: TGTGCCAGTAGTATAGCTTCTAGCGGGGGGGAGAATGAGCAGTTCTTC

J: TRBJ2-5
size: few
V: TRBV6-5
D: TRBD1
CDR3: CATQTGAQETQYF
DNA: TGTGCCACCCAGACAGGGGCCCAAGAGACCCAGTACTTC

J: TRBJ1-5
size: -
V: TRBV28
D: TRBD1
CDR3: CASSSGQGDQPQHF
DNA: TGTGCCAGCAGCTCGGGACAGGGGGATCAGCCCCAGCATTTT

J: TRBJ1-1
size: many
V: TRBV29-1
D: -
CDR3: CSVSVTEMNTEAFF
DNA: TGCAGCGTTAGTGTGACAGAGATGAACACTGAAGCTTTCTTT

J: TRBJ1-6
size: -
V: TRBV25-1
D: TRBD1
CDR3: CASSPRDRGNNSPLHF
DNA: TGTGCCAGCAGTCCCCGGGACAGGGGGAATAATTCACCCCTCCACTTT

J: TRBJ2-7
size: few
V: TRBV4-3
D: -
CDR3: CASSQVPSPGGEQYF
DNA: TGCGCCAGCAGCCAAGTGCCTTCGCCCGGGGGCGAGCAGTACTTC

J: TRBJ2-3
size: once
V: TRBV19
D: -
CDR3: CASMSVFSTDTQYF
DNA: TGTGCCAGTATGTCCGTGTTTAGCACAGATACGCAGTATTTT

J: TRBJ2-1
size: many
V: TRBV6-5
D: -
CDR3: CASSLYNEQFF
DNA: TGTGCCAGCAGTCTATACAATGAGCAGTTCTTC

J: TRBJ1-2
size: -
V: TRBV6-1
D: -
CDR3: CASRLGGANYGYTF
DNA: TGTGCCAGCAGGCTGGGGGGGGCGAACTATGGCTACACCTTC

J: TRBJ2-7
size: few
V: TRBV28
D: TRBD1
CDR3: CASRTGAASSYEQYF
DNA: TGTGCCAGCAGAACAGGGGCTGCGAGCTCCTACGAGCAGTACTTC

J: TRBJ2-7
size: many
V: TRBV29-1
D: -
CDR3: CSARVGQSEQYF
DNA: TGCAGCGCTCGCGTCGGACAGTCCGAGCAGTACTTC

J: TRBJ2-2
size: -
V: TRBV11-2
D: -
CDR3: CASSLGSGNTGELFF
DNA: TGTGCCAGCAGCTTAGGTTCGGGGAACACCGGGGAGCTGTTTTTT

J: TRBJ1-4
size: few
V: TRBV5-1
D: TRBD1
CDR3: CASSLGQGPEKLFF
DNA: TGCGCCAGCAGCTTGGGACAGGGCCCCGAAAAACTGTTTTTT

J: TRBJ1-5
size: -
V: TRBV2
D: -
CDR3: CASSVLRGGQPQHF
DNA: TGTGCCAGCAGTGTGTTAAGAGGTGGACAGCCCCAGCATTTT

J: TRBJ1-6
size: -
V: TRBV6-6
D: TRBD1
CDR3: CASSGQGKGSPLHF
DNA: TGTGCCAGCAGCGGACAGGGAAAGGGATCACCCCTCCACTTT

J: TRBJ2-3
size: -
V: TRBV5-4
D: -
CDR3: CASSLGQGGTDTQYF
DNA: TGTGCCAGCAGCTTGGGGCAGGGCGGCACAGATACGCAGTATTTT

J: TRBJ1-1
size: many
V: TRBV4-3
D: -
CDR3: CASSQEIREAEAFF
DNA: TGCGCCAGCAGCCAAGAGATCAGGGAGGCTGAAGCTTTCTTT

J: TRBJ1-6
size: -
V: TRBV5-6
D: TRBD1
CDR3: CASRPYTGAKHSPLHF
DNA: TGTGCCAGCAGACCGTATACAGGGGCGAAACATTCACCCCTCCACTTT

J: TRBJ2-2
size: -
V: TRBV19
D: TRBD2
CDR3: CASSMPSGGANTGELFF
DNA: TGTGCCAGTAGTATGCCCAGCGGGGGAGCGAACACCGGGGAGCTGTTTTTT

J: TRBJ1-3
size: few
V: TRBV15
D: -
CDR3: CATSRALTWDFTGNTIYF
DNA: TGTGCCACCAGCAGGGCCCTGACTTGGGACTTCACTGGAAACACCATATATTTT

J: TRBJ2-5
size: -
V: TRBV5-1
D: -
CDR3: CASSSPTGQETQYF
DNA: TGCGCCAGCAGCTCCCCGACAGGCCAAGAGACCCAGTACTTC

J: TRBJ2-2
size: -
V: TRBV4-2
D: -
CDR3: CASSQDLAGAPTGELFF
DNA: TGTGCCAGCAGCCAAGATCTTGCGGGGGCCCCCACCGGGGAGCTGTTTTTT

J: TRBJ1-1
size: -
V: TRBV14
D: TRBD1
CDR3: CASSPRTGVMNTEAFF
DNA: TGTGCCAGCAGCCCGAGGACAGGGGTTATGAACACTGAAGCTTTCTTT

J: TRBJ2-7
size: -
V: TRBV14
D: -
CDR3: CASSQDLSPGYSYEQYF
DNA: TGTGCCAGCAGCCAAGATCTGTCTCCGGGATACTCCTACGAGCAGTACTTC

J: TRBJ1-2
size: few
V: TRBV18
D: -
CDR3: CASSPNRQGFGYTF
DNA: TGTGCCAGCTCACCAAATCGCCAGGGTTTTGGCTACACCTTC

J: TRBJ2-1
size: few
V: TRBV7-2
D: TRBD2
CDR3: CASSRRRRGGYNEQFF
DNA: TGTGCCAGCAGCCGAAGGCGGCGGGGGGGATACAATGAGCAGTTCTTC

J: TRBJ1-1
size: -
V: TRBV11-3
D: TRBD1
CDR3: CASSLGQGNTEAFF
DNA: TGTGCCAGCAGCCTCGGACAGGGGAACACTGAAGCTTTCTTT

J: TRBJ2-7
size: few
V: TRBV14
D: -
CDR3: CASSQVTRRDEQYF
DNA: TGTGCCAGCAGCCAAGTGACCAGGAGGGACGAGCAGTACTTC

J: TRBJ2-1
size: -
V: TRBV6-1
D: -
CDR3: CASVYRVSYNEQFF
DNA: TGTGCCAGCGTTTACAGGGTATCCTACAATGAGCAGTTCTTC

J: TRBJ2-1
size: few
V: TRBV6-1
D: TRBD1
CDR3: CASSETGTGYNEQFF
DNA: TGTGCCAGCAGTGAAACCGGGACAGGTTACAATGAGCAGTTCTTC